Below, 15 T cell receptor beta chains from the same sample are listed, as sequenced in a study of vaccination and CD4 T cells after COVID-19. Documented treatment: roughly 10-day PBMC culture with coronavirus spike peptide pools or control peptides (ViraFEST assay). Oncomine TCR Beta short-read sequencing was applied to DNA from cultured CD4+ T cells. TCRdb re-derived calls from the PCR reads in MiXCR, one entry per CDR3 protein. This sample has around 19,000 distinct CDR3 sequences, with around 45% found just once. Their antigens are not known. The sequences come from CD4+ T cells from blood, cultured in vitro, collected after SARS-CoV-2 vaccination. The source is a human donor who had recovered from COVID-19.

This chain links TRBV7-9 with TRBJ2-5; 10 positions agree with TRBD1. V dropped 6 bases and J dropped 5; count of bases not matched to a gene: 9. This CDR3 is built from 15 residues. The germline CDR1 and CDR2 sequences are SEHNR and FQNEAQ (reference sequence). Here the CDR3 DNA reads TGTGCCAGCAGAGCCTCGGGACAGGGGATGGAGACCCAGTACTTC. Its translation is CASRASGQGMETQYF.

This clonotype was detected only a few times. This chain connects TRBV10-3 to TRBJ1-2; possible D gene TRBD1, 6 bases. V was shortened by 4 bases and J by 4 bases, with 13 bases between the two germline ends. From germline, CDR1 is ENHRY and CDR2 SYGVKD. The CDR3 extends over 14 amino acids. The CDR3 loop is CAISGVNRVYGYTF. CDR3 nucleotides: TGTGCCATCAGTGGAGTAAACAGGGTCTATGGCTACACCTTC.

This clonotype appeared a few times. This chain connects TRBV20-1 to TRBJ1-6; possible D gene TRBD1, 6 bases. Germline V gives CDR1 DFQATT, CDR2 SNEGSKA (reference sequence). The V end was cut by 4 bases, the J end by 10 bases, with 11 bases between. The CDR3 is made up of 12 amino acids. The DNA for the CDR3 is TGCAGTGCTAAGGGTCAGGGGTCACCCCTCCACTTT. Translating it yields CSAKGQGSPLHF.

The table lists this clonotype with a few counts. This rearrangement joins TRBV7-2 to TRBJ1-2, with D perhaps matching TRBD1 (5 bases). This CDR3 is built from 14 residues. Germline CDR1 is SGHTA and CDR2 is FQGNSA. The ends were cut back, 2 bases at V and 4 bases at J, with 11 bases in the middle. CDR3 in amino acids: CASSLQSGTYGYTF. CDR3 in DNA: TGTGCCAGCAGCTTACAATCGGGGACCTATGGCTACACCTTC.

The chain has TRBV7-3 and TRBJ2-7; TRBD2 matches at 8 bases. CDR1 SGHTA and CDR2 FQGTGA come from the germline V gene. With V trimmed by 5 bases and J by 4 bases, 10 bases remained unmatched. CDR3 length: 15 amino acids. The CDR3 sequence: CASSPGGGYMYEQYF. DNA for the CDR3: TGTGCCAGCAGCCCCGGCGGGGGGTATATGTACGAGCAGTACTTC.

This clonotype appeared a few times. The chain couples TRBV7-9 to TRBJ1-5; D gene ambiguous. CDR1 is SEHNR, CDR2 FQNEAQ, per germline (reference sequence). The CDR3 has 12 amino acids. V shed 5 bases and J shed 5 bases, with 7 bases lying between them. CDR3 coding DNA: TGTGCCAGCAGCCGGCCCGATCAGCCCCAGCATTTT. Protein product: CASSRPDQPQHF.

The chain joins TRBV20-1 to TRBJ2-2; D is perhaps TRBD1 (6 bases). The V gene lost 2 bases and the J gene lost 4 bases, with 14 bases spanning the gap. This CDR3 is built from 15 residues. Germline CDR1 DFQATT, CDR2 SNEGSKA (reference sequence). The CDR3 DNA reads as TGCAGTGCTAGAAATGGGGGCAGGACCACCGGGGAGCTGTTTTTT. Residues: CSARNGGRTTGELFF.

Details on this clonotype: Sequence at one end of the junction differs from germline and may be a read error. The chain couples TRBV7-8 to TRBJ2-2, with TRBD2 identical over 11 bases. The germline V gene encodes CDR1 SGHVS and CDR2 FQNEAQ. The CDR3 spans 15 residues. The CDR3 here is CASSLAGGVAGELFF. CDR3 bases: TGTGCCAGCAGCCTAGCGGGAGGAGTGGCCGGGGAGCTGTTTTTT.

The chain combines TRBV6-1 with TRBJ1-2, with D tentatively TRBD1 (6 bases). Looked up from germline, CDR1 is MNHNS and CDR2 is SASEGT. The CDR3 is 16 residues long. V was shortened by 2 bases and J by 2 bases, with 15 bases between the two germline ends. CDR3 bases: TGTGCCAGCAGTGAATTCTGGAAGGACAGAAACTATGGCTACACCTTC. Residues: CASSEFWKDRNYGYTF.

This chain connects TRBV6-1 to TRBJ2-7; 7 bases map to TRBD1. Germline V CDR1 and CDR2: MNHNS, SASEGT. CDR3 length: 17 residues. V was clipped by 5 bases and J by 0 bases; unmatched bases: 13. The CDR3 here is CASSPPTQGVLSYEQYF. The DNA for the CDR3 is TGTGCCAGCAGTCCCCCCACCCAGGGGGTACTCTCCTACGAGCAGTACTTC.

The rearrangement joins TRBV6-1 to TRBJ2-3, with D possibly TRBD2 on 5 matching bases. This CDR3 comprises 18 residues. Germline V gives CDR1 MNHNS, CDR2 SASEGT. The V gene lost 2 bases and the J gene lost 0 bases, with 18 bases spanning the gap. The CDR3 DNA sequence: TGTGCCAGCAGTGAACCCACCCGGCTTGGCGGGAGCACAGATACGCAGTATTTT. Residues: CASSEPTRLGGSTDTQYF.

V usage is TRBV29-1 and J usage is TRBJ1-5, with D perhaps matching TRBD1 (5 bases). Germline CDR1 reads SQVTM; CDR2 reads ANQGSEA. This CDR3 has 14 residues. With 4 bases removed from V and 2 bases from J, the gap between germline ends came to 12 bases. The CDR3 here is CSVAAGGRNQPQHF. The CDR3 bases are TGCAGCGTTGCGGCGGGGGGTCGCAATCAGCCCCAGCATTTT.

The V gene is TRBV7-8, the J gene TRBJ2-1, with D uncertain. Germline V gives CDR1 SGHVS, CDR2 FQNEAQ. Trimming left V 1 base short and J 9 bases short, with 13 bases between. The length of the CDR3 is 14 residues. Written as DNA, the CDR3 is TGTGCCAGCAGCTTAGAGGGAACTTTGGGTGAGCAGTTCTTC. Its protein product is CASSLEGTLGEQFF.

The chain employs TRBV28 and TRBJ1-1; no definite D call. With 6 bases removed from V and 2 bases from J, the gap between germline ends came to 16 bases. Germline loops: CDR1 MDHEN, CDR2 SYDVKM. This CDR3 region has 15 residues. CDR3 amino acids: CASSTPGRPNTEAFF. The CDR3 DNA follows: TGTGCCAGCAGCACACCGGGCAGACCCAACACTGAAGCTTTCTTT.

V and J are TRBV7-6 and TRBJ1-3; possible D gene TRBD1, 5 bases. Germline CDR1 SGHVS, CDR2 FNYEAQ. The CDR3 contains 17 residues. The V end lost 1 base, the J end lost 0 bases, and 13 bases lay between the germline ends. CDR3 sequence (DNA): TGTGCCAGCAGCTTAGGGGGCGAAGCAACCTCTGGAAACACCATATATTTT. Encoded protein: CASSLGGEATSGNTIYF. The full variable domain, with the rest looked up from reference TRBV7-6 and TRBJ1-3, is GAGVSQSPRYKVTKRGQDVALRCDPISGHVSLYWYRQALGQGPEFLTYFNYEAQQDKSGLPNDRFSAERPEGSISTLTIQRTEQRDSAMYRCASSLGGEATSGNTIYFGEGSWLTVV.